Each of the 4 T cell receptor beta chains below was sequenced from the same sample in a study of control samples from healthy donors and cancer patients. Profiled with immunoSEQ multiplex PCR; TCRdb holds only in-frame clones, not every one. The sample lists about 120,000 clones, approximately 90% seen once, with roughly an eighth in the top ten. Sample: blood. The receptors derive from a young man in good health.

This clone was counted a single time. This chain joins TRBV29-1 and TRBJ2-7; a weak D match, TRBD2 (6 bases). The CDR3 totals 12 residues. Germline lookup yields CDR1 SQVTM and CDR2 ANQGSEA. The V end lost 7 bases, the J end lost 2 bases, and 12 bases lay between the germline ends. The CDR3 is CSGGERAYEQYF. The CDR3 DNA follows: TGCAGCGGGGGGGAAAGGGCCTACGAGCAGTACTTC.

This sequence joins TRBV25-1 and TRBJ2-2; tentatively, D is TRBD2 (5 bases). The CDR3 has 14 amino acids. The V and J ends lost 8 bases and 1 base respectively, with 11 bases between them. Germline lookup yields CDR1 MGHDK and CDR2 SYGVNS. The CDR3 nucleotides are TGTGCCAGCCTCCCCCGGGGGAACACCGGGGAGCTGTTTTTT. Amino acids: CASLPRGNTGELFF.

This chain uses TRBV19 with TRBJ2-5, with a tentative D call TRBD2 (6 bases). V gave up 1 base and J gave up 5 bases, with 23 bases separating them. This CDR3 region has 18 residues. Germline CDR1 is LNHDA and CDR2 is SQIVND (reference sequence). CDR3 DNA: TGTGCCAGTAGTATAGGTTTACGTCGGGCGGGGCTGGGGGAGACCCAGTACTTC. Protein product: CASSIGLRRAGLGETQYF. Full variable domain (rest looked up from reference TRBV19 and TRBJ2-5): DGGITQSPKYLFRKEGQNVTLSCEQNLNHDAMYWYRQDPGQGLRLIYYSQIVNDFQKGDIAEGYSVSREKKESFPLTVTSAQKNPTAFYLCASSIGLRRAGLGETQYFGPGTRLLVL.

The chain links TRBV14 to TRBJ1-4; no clear D. Per the germline V gene, CDR1 is SGHDN and CDR2 is FVKESK. CDR3 length equals 16 residues. V lost 0 bases and J 0 bases, leaving 8 bases between the germline ends. This CDR3 is CASSQDVRSTNEKLFF. In DNA, the CDR3 is TGTGCCAGCAGCCAAGACGTGCGGTCAACTAATGAAAAACTGTTTTTT.